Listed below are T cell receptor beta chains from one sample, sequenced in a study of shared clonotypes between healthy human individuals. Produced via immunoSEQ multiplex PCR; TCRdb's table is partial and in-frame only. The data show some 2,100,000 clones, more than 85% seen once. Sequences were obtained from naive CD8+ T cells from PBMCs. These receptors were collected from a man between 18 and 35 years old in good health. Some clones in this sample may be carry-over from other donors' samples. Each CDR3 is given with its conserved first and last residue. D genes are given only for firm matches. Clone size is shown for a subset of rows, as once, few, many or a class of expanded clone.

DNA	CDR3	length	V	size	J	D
TGCGCCAGCAGCCAGCGTTCAGGGGATGGTAACACTGAAGCTTTCTTT	CASSQRSGDGNTEAFF	16	TRBV4-1	.	TRBJ1-1	.
TGTGCCACCAGCAGAGCGAGTCCGGGGGATCCGTTTTTT	CATSRASPGDPFF	13	TRBV15	few	TRBJ1-4	.
TGTGCCAGCAGTTTATCCCGGACGGGGGGCAATCAGCCCCAGCATTTT	CASSLSRTGGNQPQHF	16	TRBV27	.	TRBJ1-5	.
TGTGCCAGCAGCCAAGTTACGTCTCCGAGCCCCTCCTACGAGCAGTACTTC	CASSQVTSPSPSYEQYF	17	TRBV4-2	.	TRBJ2-7	.
TGTGCCAGCAGTTTGACTGGGAGCACAGATACGCAGTATTTT	CASSLTGSTDTQYF	14	TRBV27	.	TRBJ2-3	.
TGTGCCAGCAGTTCACAGGGGAATCAGCCCCAGCATTTT	CASSSQGNQPQHF	13	TRBV7-8	.	TRBJ1-5	TRBD1
TGTGCCAGCAGTGGTACAAGCGGGAGGGCCAATGAGCAGTTCTTC	CASSGTSGRANEQFF	15	TRBV28	.	TRBJ2-1	TRBD2
TGTGCCAGACCGGGACAGGGGAATGGGGCCAACGTCCTGACTTTC	CARPGQGNGANVLTF	15	TRBV27	.	TRBJ2-6	TRBD1
TGTGCCAGCAGCCTCGGGACAGGGGACAGCTATGGCTACACCTTC	CASSLGTGDSYGYTF	15	TRBV11-2	.	TRBJ1-2	TRBD1
TGTGCCAGTAGTATAGATCCGGACAGGGAGGGTCCCGGGGAGCTGTTTTTT	CASSIDPDREGPGELFF	17	TRBV19	.	TRBJ2-2	.
TGTGCCTGGAGGAAGACAGGGAATCATCAGCCCCAGCATTTT	CAWRKTGNHQPQHF	14	TRBV30	few	TRBJ1-5	TRBD1
TGTGCCAGCAGCTTTGGCGGGACTTCCTACAATGAGCAGTTCTTC	CASSFGGTSYNEQFF	15	TRBV7-9	.	TRBJ2-1	.
TGCAGCGTAAGAAGGAACACCGGGGAGCTGTTTTTT	CSVRRNTGELFF	12	TRBV29-1	.	TRBJ2-2	.
TGCAGCGTTGCAGGTCACGCAGGGTCAGTACTCGGAGCCAATGAGCAGTTCTTC	CSVAGHAGSVLGANEQFF	18	TRBV29-1	once	TRBJ2-1	.
TGCAGCGTCCGGGACAAGCCCTACGAGCAGTACTTC	CSVRDKPYEQYF	12	TRBV29-1	.	TRBJ2-7	.
TGTGCCAGCAGTTTGAGTGGGGCCATCACAGATACGCAGTATTTT	CASSLSGAITDTQYF	15	TRBV27	.	TRBJ2-3	.
TGTGCCTGGAGTCCCTGGACTAGCGGGAACTACGAGCAGTACTTC	CAWSPWTSGNYEQYF	15	TRBV30	.	TRBJ2-7	TRBD2
TGTGCCAGCAGTTTAACAGTGGGCTCCTACGAGCAGTACTTC	CASSLTVGSYEQYF	14	TRBV27	.	TRBJ2-7	.
TGTGCCAGCAGCCTACTGGGGGGAGGGCCGTACACAGATACGCAGTATTTT	CASSLLGGGPYTDTQYF	17	TRBV4-2	.	TRBJ2-3	TRBD2
TGCAGCGTTGAAGTCCTCGGGGAACCCGGGGAGCTGTTTTTT	CSVEVLGEPGELFF	14	TRBV29-1	.	TRBJ2-2	.
TGTGCCAGCAGTGGGGACGGAAGCTCCTACAATGAGCAGTTCTTC	CASSGDGSSYNEQFF	15	TRBV6-6	.	TRBJ2-1	.
TGCGCCAGCAGCGCTGTCGAACCGGGATGGGTACGTCAAAAACTGTTTTTT	CASSAVEPGWVRQKLFF	17	TRBV5-1	once	TRBJ1-4	.
TGTGCCAGCAGCAGTATCTTCCGCTGGACAAAGAACACTGAAGCTTTCTTT	CASSSIFRWTKNTEAFF	17	TRBV21-1	.	TRBJ1-1	.
TGTGCCAGCAGCCTTCTCAGGGGCACATTATATGGCTACACCTTC	CASSLLRGTLYGYTF	15	TRBV28	.	TRBJ1-2	.
TGTGCCAGTACAAACCCGACATATAGCAATCAGCCCCAGCATTTT	CASTNPTYSNQPQHF	15	TRBV19	.	TRBJ1-5	.
TGTGCCAGCAGTTTCGGGGGTGGGTTAGAGACCCAGTACTTC	CASSFGGGLETQYF	14	TRBV27	.	TRBJ2-5	.
TGTGCCAGCAGTTACCAGAATGAGCAGTTCTTC	CASSYQNEQFF	11	TRBV6-6	once	TRBJ2-1	.
TGTGCCAGCAGGGCCACGACAGGCTCTGGGGCCAACGTCCTGACTTTC	CASRATTGSGANVLTF	16	TRBV28	.	TRBJ2-6	.
TGTGCCAGCAGTTTATCCCACAATGAGCAGTTCTTC	CASSLSHNEQFF	12	TRBV27	.	TRBJ2-1	.
TGCGCCAGCAGCTTATGGGGGCTCGAAGAGACCCAGTACTTC	CASSLWGLEETQYF	14	TRBV5-1	.	TRBJ2-5	.
TGTGCCAGCAACGTAGCGGGAGATATTCGGGTCGAGCAGTACTTC	CASNVAGDIRVEQYF	15	TRBV5-5	.	TRBJ2-7	TRBD2
TGTGCCAGCAGCTCCGGGGACTCTGGGGCCAACGTCCTGACTTTC	CASSSGDSGANVLTF	15	TRBV7-6	.	TRBJ2-6	.
TGTGCCAGCAGTTCCGGGGGGGGCAGGGTCTACGAGCAGTACTTC	CASSSGGGRVYEQYF	15	TRBV28	once	TRBJ2-7	TRBD2
TGTGCCAGCAGCTTAGGAGTGGGAAGGACTGAAGCTTTCTTT	CASSLGVGRTEAFF	14	TRBV6-5	once	TRBJ1-1	.
TGTGCCAGCAGTTTCTCCTTTCTGACAGGGGACACTGAAGCTTTCTTT	CASSFSFLTGDTEAFF	16	TRBV28	.	TRBJ1-1	TRBD1
TGTGCCAGCAGCCCCCGGGGGGCTAATGAAAAACTGTTTTTT	CASSPRGANEKLFF	14	TRBV11-2	.	TRBJ1-4	.
TGTGCCAGCAGTCCCCGGGACAGGAGCCAAGAGACCCAGTACTTC	CASSPRDRSQETQYF	15	TRBV11-2	.	TRBJ2-5	TRBD1
TGTGCCAGCAGCTTGACTAGCGGCAGCTCCTACGAGCAGTACTTC	CASSLTSGSSYEQYF	15	TRBV11-1	.	TRBJ2-7	TRBD2
TGTGCCAGCAGGCAGGGTATCAGGGCCTACGAGCAGTACTTC	CASRQGIRAYEQYF	14	TRBV27	.	TRBJ2-7	.
TGTGCCAGCAGCGCTAGCGGAGGGGCCTACGAGCAGTACTTC	CASSASGGAYEQYF	14	TRBV9	once	TRBJ2-7	TRBD2
TGTGCCAGCAGTGAAGCGCTGGCAGGGGATTTCAACGGGGAGCTGTTTTTT	CASSEALAGDFNGELFF	17	TRBV2	.	TRBJ2-2	.
TGTGCCAGCAGCTTTACAGGGGGGAACTCCTACGAGCAGTACTTC	CASSFTGGNSYEQYF	15	TRBV5-6	.	TRBJ2-7	TRBD1
TGTGCCAGCAGAATTTTGAGGGTCCCGAACACTGAAGCTTTCTTT	CASRILRVPNTEAFF	15	TRBV27	.	TRBJ1-1	.
TGTGCCAGCAGCGAGGGACAGGGGTTCTCCTACGAGCAGTACTTC	CASSEGQGFSYEQYF	15	TRBV7-9	.	TRBJ2-7	TRBD1
TGTGCCAGCAGTCCTCCGGGACTTCAGGACTACGAGCAGTACTTC	CASSPPGLQDYEQYF	15	TRBV28	.	TRBJ2-7	.
TGTGCCAGCAGTTTAGGGCAGGTTTCCTACAATGAGCAGTTCTTC	CASSLGQVSYNEQFF	15	TRBV27	.	TRBJ2-1	.
TGTGCCAGCAGTTACCGGCAGGGGCCCAATCAGCCCCAGCATTTT	CASSYRQGPNQPQHF	15	TRBV6-6	few	TRBJ1-5	.
TGTGCCAGCAGCTTAGGACAGGCCAACTATGGCTACACCTTC	CASSLGQANYGYTF	14	TRBV7-9	.	TRBJ1-2	.
TGTGCCAGCAGCCAGGGGGGAGGATCCTACAATGAGCAGTTCTTC	CASSQGGGSYNEQFF	15	TRBV9	once	TRBJ2-1	.
TGTGCCAGCAGTTGGACACGTAACAATGAGCAGTTCTTC	CASSWTRNNEQFF	13	TRBV6-5	.	TRBJ2-1	.